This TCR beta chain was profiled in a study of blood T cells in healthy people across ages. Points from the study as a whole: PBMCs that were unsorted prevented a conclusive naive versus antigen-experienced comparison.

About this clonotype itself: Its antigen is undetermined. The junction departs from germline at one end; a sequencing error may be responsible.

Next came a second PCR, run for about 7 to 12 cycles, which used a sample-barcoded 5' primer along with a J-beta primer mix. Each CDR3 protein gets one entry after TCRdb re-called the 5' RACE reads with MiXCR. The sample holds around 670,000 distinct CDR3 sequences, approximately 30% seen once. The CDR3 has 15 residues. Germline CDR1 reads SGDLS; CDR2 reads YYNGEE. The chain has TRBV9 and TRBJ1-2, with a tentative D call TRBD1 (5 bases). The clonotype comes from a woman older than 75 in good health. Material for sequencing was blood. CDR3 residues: CASSAGRNRIYDYTF. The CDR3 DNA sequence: TGTGCCAGCAGCGCGGGTCGAAACAGGATCTATGACTACACCTTC.